Described below is a single T cell receptor beta chain sequence and its context. Its antigen is currently unknown. This specimen belongs to a study of cytomegalovirus exposure and HLA in healthy donors. In the study overall: Around 180 million T cells yielded around 120 million unique TCR beta sequences in earlier analysis.

Germline V gene data show CDR1 as MGHRA and CDR2 as YSYEKL. J gave up 8 bases and V 2 bases, and 8 bases lay outside the gene matches. The CDR3 consists of 15 residues. The study, taken as a whole, reports: Being productive about 87% or about 30% of the time was typical of most TCR beta V segments in an earlier analysis. TCR association rates varied by HLA locus in a later analysis, with DRB1 highest and HLA-C lowest. Versus the approximately 720-donor mean, an Asian-associated ancestry cluster reportedly showed fewer N-insertions in a later analysis.

The PCR made use of 60 Vbeta and 13 Jbeta primers. The repertoire was sequenced with immunoSEQ multiplex PCR; TCRdb's copy has only in-frame clones and lacks some. This table has approximately 120,000 clones, around 80% appearing once. The V gene is TRBV4-1, the J gene TRBJ2-1, with 8 nucleotides matching TRBD1. This receptor was obtained from a man in his fifties or sixties in good health and CMV-seronegative. Sequenced sample: PBMCs. The CDR3 DNA reads as TGCGCCAGCAGCCAACAGACAGGGGACGGCCATGAGCAGTTCTTC. It is translated as CASSQQTGDGHEQFF.